The sequence of this T cell receptor (beta chain) was determined in a study of cytomegalovirus exposure and HLA in healthy donors. General study results and limits: Some TCR beta chains (around 180 of them) were listed as cytomegalovirus-associated. A few chains linked to CMV were shown in vitro to be specific for CMV antigens. CMV serostatus was the only immune exposure information that was available. Trimming of TCR beta V- and J-genes showed a link, identified in a later analysis, to a missense DCLRE1C variant.

Regarding this clone: The antigen remains unidentified.

Unmatched junction bases numbered 6, after V lost 4 bases and J lost 7 bases. The CDR3 loop spans 13 amino acids. The germline gives CDR1 GTSNPN, CDR2 SVGIG (reference sequence). This PCR relied on a set of 60 Vbeta primers and 13 Jbeta primers. Clones were sequenced by immunoSEQ multiplex PCR, and TCRdb holds only the in-frame ones, with some missing. This table holds some 140,000 clones, roughly 85% found once. This clonotype was obtained from a man between 35 and 55 years old in good health and CMV-seropositive. Sequencing was done on a sample of PBMCs. The V call is TRBV30, the J call TRBJ1-4; 7 bases agree with TRBD1. The chain's CDR3 is CAWTLKGAEKLFF. CDR3 DNA: TGTGCCTGGACCTTAAAGGGGGCTGAAAAACTGTTTTTT.